This T cell receptor beta chain emerged from a study of naive and memory T cell subsets. Study-level points and caveats: The RNA method is potentially sensitive to activation and differentiation changes.

Four PCR rounds used nested alpha and beta constant region primers plus the SP2 primer. For blood and skin samples, reverse transcription used TCR alpha and beta constant primers. TCRdb itself ran the 5' RACE reads through MiXCR, one entry per CDR3 protein. Among 60,000 or so distinct CDR3 sequences listed, 7.2% were seen once. V trimming: 8 bases; J trimming: 10 bases; junction bases outside the gene matches: 14. The CDR3 spans 14 residues. Germline assignment: CDR1 MNHNY and CDR2 SVGAGI (reference sequence). An oligonucleotide containing a UMI was ligated to the 3' end of TCR cDNA. This clonotype was counted many times. The antigen remains unidentified.

This TCR was recovered from a male donor in good health. The rearrangement uses TRBV6-6 and TRBJ2-4, with TRBD2 identical over 7 bases. The CDR3 region has the DNA TGTGCCAGCCGGGGGGAGACCCATCCGCAGATTCAGTACTTC. This translates into CASRGETHPQIQYF.